Sequencing of this T cell receptor beta chain was carried out in a study of blood T cell repertoires in COVID-19. Some clones are missing from TCRdb's copy, which holds only in-frame ones; the method was immunoSEQ multiplex PCR. The sample includes some 27,000 clones, around three quarters seen only once; the top ten take 30% to 45%. The CDR3 runs to 16 residues. From germline, CDR1 is SGHRS and CDR2 YFSETQ. V lost 1 base and J lost 5; bases outside the gene matches: 8. The chain uses TRBV5-1 and TRBJ2-2, with TRBD2 matching 7 bases. The clonotype originates from a man between 65 and 85 years old with acute or convalescent COVID-19. Sequencing used peripheral blood. The chain's CDR3 is CASSLSGLGWTGELFF. The DNA of the CDR3 is TGCGCCAGCAGCTTGTCCGGACTAGGTTGGACCGGGGAGCTGTTTTTT.